The table lists the clone carrying this T cell receptor (beta chain) with a count of one. The antigen remains unidentified. The V segment lost 0 bases and the J segment 4 bases; nucleotides outside the gene matches: 7. The CDR3 sequence is 16 residues long. Per the germline V gene, CDR1 is SGHNT and CDR2 is YYREEE (reference sequence). This specimen comes from a study of circulating and synovial CD4+ cells in juvenile arthritis. Study-wide points: Circulating pathogenic-like lymphocytes shared a substantially higher fraction of CDR3 sequences with synovium than bulk blood.

Sequencing was performed with immunoSEQ multiplex PCR; in TCRdb, only in-frame clones are kept and a portion is missing. The table records 30,000 or so clones, about 95% of them present only once. This sequence joins TRBV5-4 and TRBJ2-3; TRBD2 matches 8 bases. The sequenced sample was CD4+ T cells from blood. The sequence came from a human donor with juvenile idiopathic arthritis. The CDR3 region has the DNA TGTGCCAGCAGCTTGGATCGCGGGAGGCCGGCAGATACGCAGTATTTT. Amino acids: CASSLDRGRPADTQYF. The whole variable domain, filled in from reference TRBV5-4 and TRBJ2-3, reads ETGVTQSPTHLIKTRGQQVTLRCSSQSGHNTVSWYQQALGQGPQFIFQYYREEENGRGNFPPRFSGLQFPNYSSELNVNALELDDSALYLCASSLDRGRPADTQYFGPGTRLTVL.